A selection of T cell receptor beta chains follows, all from one sample in a study of glioma-infiltrating T cells. TCRdb re-analysed the multiplex PCR reads in MiXCR, keeping a single row per CDR3 protein. The table shows 150,000 to 200,000 distinct CDR3 sequences, with about 46% occurring only once. The source material was glioma tissue, nonneoplastic brain tissue, or PBMCs (not recorded which). These receptors were collected from a human donor with low-grade glioma or glioblastoma, undergoing nonglioma brain surgery, or in good health (not recorded which). Each CDR3 is given with its conserved first and last residue. A D gene is named only where the DNA matches it firmly. Clone size is shown for a subset of rows, as once, few, many or a class of expanded clone.

size	J	D	V	DNA	CDR3
many	TRBJ2-3	-	TRBV20-1	TGCAGTGCTCTATCGGGCGGGGCCTACACAGATACGCAGTATTTT	CSALSGGAYTDTQYF
-	TRBJ1-1	-	TRBV6-1	TGTGCAAGCAGTGGCTGGGACCAACTGACCGAAGCTTTCTTT	CASSGWDQLTEAFF
few	TRBJ1-2	-	TRBV5-1	TGCGCCAGCAGCTTTTGGGACGTACAGGGATTTAACTATGGCTACACCTTC	CASSFWDVQGFNYGYTF
-	TRBJ1-5	-	TRBV5-6	TGTGCCAGCAGCTTGGTGGGGTCTCAGCCCCAGCATTTT	CASSLVGSQPQHF
-	TRBJ1-5	-	TRBV7-9	TGTGCCAGCAGCCGGAAAGTCAATCAGCACCAGCATTTT	CASSRKVNQHQHF
-	TRBJ2-1	-	TRBV29-1	TGCAGCGCTACTTCCGGGACCCATGAGCAGTTCTTC	CSATSGTHEQFF
few	TRBJ1-4	-	TRBV12-3/TRBV12-4	TGTGCCAGCAGTTTCGGGGGCTTGAGGGAAAAACTGTTTTTT	CASSFGGLREKLFF
-	TRBJ2-5	TRBD2	TRBV20-1	TGCAGTGCTATCAAAAGCGGGAGGGGGCCAGAGACCCAGTACTTC	CSAIKSGRGPETQYF
many	TRBJ2-1	-	TRBV28	TGTGCCAGCAGTTCACCGGGCCTGTACAATGAGCAGTTCTTC	CASSSPGLYNEQFF
many	TRBJ1-1	-	TRBV7-2	TGTGCCAGCAGCTTTGGGGAGACCGAAGCTTTCTTT	CASSFGETEAFF
-	TRBJ1-1	-	TRBV12-3/TRBV12-4	TGTGCCAGCAGTTTTCGCACAGGAGATGAAGCTTTCTTT	CASSFRTGDEAFF
-	TRBJ1-1	TRBD1	TRBV6-1	TGTGCCAGCAGTGGCTTGCGGGGACAGGGAAGGGGCACTGAAGACTTCTTT	CASSGLRGQGRGTEDFF
-	TRBJ2-7	-	TRBV4-1	TGCGCCAGCAGCCAAGTTGTGGGGGAGCAGTACTTC	CASSQVVGEQYF
many	TRBJ1-2	-	TRBV20-1	TGCAGTGCTAGGGACAACAACTATGGCTACACCTTC	CSARDNNYGYTF
many	TRBJ1-6	TRBD1	TRBV6-1	TGTGCCACCGGGACAGACAATTCACCCCTCCACTTT	CATGTDNSPLHF
many	TRBJ2-3	TRBD2	TRBV6-1	TGTGCCAGCAGTGTAGCGGGAGTCACAGATACGCAGTATTTT	CASSVAGVTDTQYF
-	TRBJ1-5	-	TRBV6-2/TRBV6-3	TGTGCCAGCATTTATCCCGCCACCAGTGGGGATCAGCCCCAGCATTTT	CASIYPATSGDQPQHF
few	TRBJ2-7	-	TRBV29-1	TGCAGCGTTGTGTTGTCAGAGGGGACCTACGAGCAGTACTTC	CSVVLSEGTYEQYF